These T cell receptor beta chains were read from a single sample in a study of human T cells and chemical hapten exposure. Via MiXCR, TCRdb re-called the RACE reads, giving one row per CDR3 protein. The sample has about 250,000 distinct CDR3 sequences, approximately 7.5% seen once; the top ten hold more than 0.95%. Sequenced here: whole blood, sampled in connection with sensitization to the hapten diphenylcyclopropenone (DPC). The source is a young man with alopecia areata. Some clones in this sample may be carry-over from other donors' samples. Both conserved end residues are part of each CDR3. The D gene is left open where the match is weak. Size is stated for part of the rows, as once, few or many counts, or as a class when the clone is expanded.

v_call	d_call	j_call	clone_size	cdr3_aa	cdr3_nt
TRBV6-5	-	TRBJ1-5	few	CASSYSENQPQHF	TGTGCCAGCAGTTACTCCGAGAATCAGCCCCAGCATTTT
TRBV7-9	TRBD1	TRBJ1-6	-	CASSLSPGQGANNSPLHF	TGTGCCAGCAGCTTATCCCCAGGTCAGGGGGCAAATAATTCACCCCTCCACTTT
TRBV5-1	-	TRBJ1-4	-	CASSLAQHGGEKLFF	TGCGCCAGCAGCTTGGCCCAACACGGTGGCGAAAAACTGTTTTTT
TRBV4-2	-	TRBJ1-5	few	CASSQGTYDQPQHF	TGTGCCAGCAGCCAAGGGACTTACGATCAGCCCCAGCATTTT
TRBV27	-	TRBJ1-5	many	CASSVTINQPQHF	TGTGCCAGCAGTGTTACAATTAATCAGCCCCAGCATTTT
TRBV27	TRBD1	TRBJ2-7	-	CASSSSDRGEQYF	TGTGCCAGCAGTTCCTCAGACAGGGGAGAGCAGTACTTC
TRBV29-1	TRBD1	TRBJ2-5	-	CSAGTGAQETQYF	TGCAGCGCGGGGACAGGGGCGCAAGAGACCCAGTACTTC
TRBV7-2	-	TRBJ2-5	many	CASSLVTGGETQYF	TGTGCCAGCAGCTTAGTAACTGGAGGGGAGACCCAGTACTTC
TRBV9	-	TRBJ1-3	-	CASSVSSSGNTIYF	TGTGCCAGCAGCGTATCTTCCTCTGGAAACACCATATATTTT
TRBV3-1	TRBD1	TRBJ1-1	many	CASSQDRTGVTNTEAFF	TGTGCCAGCAGCCAAGATCGGACAGGGGTTACGAACACTGAAGCTTTCTTT
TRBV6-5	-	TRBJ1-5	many	CASSRDPDSNQPQHF	TGTGCCAGCAGTCGGGACCCTGATAGCAATCAGCCCCAGCATTTT
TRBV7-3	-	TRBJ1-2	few	CASSLIGGFEDGYTF	TGTGCCAGCAGCTTAATCGGGGGCTTTGAAGATGGCTACACCTTC
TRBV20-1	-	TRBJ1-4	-	CSAREGRTEKLFF	TGCAGTGCTAGAGAGGGGCGGACTGAAAAACTGTTTTTT
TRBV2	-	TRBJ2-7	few	CASSEAKTGASYEQYF	TGTGCCAGCAGTGAAGCCAAGACAGGAGCCTCCTACGAGCAGTACTTC
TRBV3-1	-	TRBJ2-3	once	CASSQDSGVTQYF	TGTGCCAGCAGCCAAGATTCGGGGGTCACGCAGTATTTT
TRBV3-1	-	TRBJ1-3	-	CASSQGKGWSGNTIYF	TGTGCCAGCAGCCAAGGAAAGGGATGGTCTGGAAACACCATATATTTT
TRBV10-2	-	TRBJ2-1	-	CASSESIGARGHNEQFF	TGCGCCAGCAGTGAGTCGATAGGGGCCAGGGGACACAATGAGCAGTTCTTC
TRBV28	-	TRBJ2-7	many	CASSLGGNMAYEQYF	TGTGCCAGCAGTTTAGGGGGGAATATGGCCTACGAGCAGTACTTC
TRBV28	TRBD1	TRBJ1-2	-	CASSAGTVNYGYTF	TGTGCCAGCAGTGCCGGGACAGTTAACTATGGCTACACCTTC
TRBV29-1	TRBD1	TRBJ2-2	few	CSVVAGGSAGELFF	TGCAGCGTTGTGGCAGGGGGTAGCGCCGGGGAGCTGTTTTTT
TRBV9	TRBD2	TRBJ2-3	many	CASSTRQRGTTDTQYF	TGTGCCAGCAGCACCCGGCAGCGGGGGACCACAGATACGCAGTATTTT
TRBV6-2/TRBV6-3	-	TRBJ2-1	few	CASSEIPYNEQFF	TGTGCCAGCAGCGAAATTCCCTACAATGAGCAGTTCTTC
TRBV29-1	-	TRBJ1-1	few	CSDPTEAFF	TGCAGCGATCCGACTGAAGCTTTCTTT
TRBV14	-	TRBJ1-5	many	CASSSRRDGHPQHF	TGTGCCAGCAGCTCGCGACGGGACGGGCATCCCCAGCATTTT
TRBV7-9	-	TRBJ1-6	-	CASSQRLIPLHF	TGTGCCAGCAGCCAGCGACTGATCCCCCTCCACTTT
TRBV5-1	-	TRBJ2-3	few	CASSLMGHPTDTQYF	TGCGCCAGCAGCTTGATGGGACACCCCACAGATACGCAGTATTTT
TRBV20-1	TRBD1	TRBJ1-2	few	CSARDGTAYGYTF	TGCAGTGCTAGAGATGGGACAGCATATGGCTACACCTTC
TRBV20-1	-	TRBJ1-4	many	CSAREGATNEKLFF	TGCAGTGCTAGAGAAGGGGCAACTAATGAAAAACTGTTTTTT
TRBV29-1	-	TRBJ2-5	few	CSVVGGSLRGETQYF	TGCAGCGTTGTTGGGGGGAGTCTCAGGGGCGAGACCCAGTACTTC
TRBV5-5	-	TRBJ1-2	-	CASSLQGIRGYTF	TGTGCCAGCAGCTTACAGGGAATTCGGGGCTACACCTTC
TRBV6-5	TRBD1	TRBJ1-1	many	CASSLGQLNTEAFF	TGTGCCAGCAGCCTGGGACAGCTGAACACTGAAGCTTTCTTT
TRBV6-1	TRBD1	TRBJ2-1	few	CASSDPPDRDRYNEQFF	TGTGCCAGCAGTGATCCCCCCGACCGGGACAGGTACAATGAGCAGTTCTTC
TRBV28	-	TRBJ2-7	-	CASSSETTTGDSYYEQYF	TGTGCCAGCAGTTCCGAAACTACCACAGGAGACTCATACTACGAGCAGTACTTC
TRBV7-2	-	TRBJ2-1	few	CASSQAYFEGNEQFF	TGTGCCAGCAGCCAAGCTTATTTTGAGGGCAATGAGCAGTTCTTC
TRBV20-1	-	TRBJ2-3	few	CSARTASGDTQYF	TGCAGTGCTAGGACCGCTTCGGGAGATACGCAGTATTTT
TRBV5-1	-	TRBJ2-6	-	CASSPSWASGANVLTF	TGCGCCAGCAGCCCGTCCTGGGCATCTGGGGCCAACGTCCTGACTTTC
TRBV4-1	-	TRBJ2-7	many	CASSQTTGAYEQYF	TGCGCCAGCAGCCAAACGACAGGAGCCTACGAGCAGTACTTC
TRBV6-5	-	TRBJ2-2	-	CASKGGTGELFF	TGTGCCAGCAAGGGCGGGACCGGGGAGCTGTTTTTT
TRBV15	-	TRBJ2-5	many	CATSRDGHKETQYF	TGTGCCACCAGCAGAGACGGGCACAAAGAGACCCAGTACTTC
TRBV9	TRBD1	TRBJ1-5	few	CASSGGQFDQPQHF	TGTGCCAGCAGCGGGGGACAGTTTGATCAGCCCCAGCATTTT
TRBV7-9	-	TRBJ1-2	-	CASSFWTTESALTYGYTF	TGTGCCAGCAGCTTTTGGACAACCGAGTCAGCCCTCACCTATGGCTACACCTTC
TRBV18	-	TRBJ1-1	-	CASSPQDLPTEAFF	TGTGCCAGCTCACCACAGGATTTGCCGACTGAAGCTTTCTTT
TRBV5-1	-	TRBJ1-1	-	CASSLGGRWTEAFF	TGCGCCAGCAGCTTGGGTGGGCGTTGGACTGAAGCTTTCTTT
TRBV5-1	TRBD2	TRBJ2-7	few	CASSWGPGRSEQYF	TGCGCCAGCAGCTGGGGCCCCGGGAGGTCCGAGCAGTACTTC
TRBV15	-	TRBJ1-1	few	CATSRGRRLGDNTEAFF	TGTGCCACCAGCAGAGGTAGGAGACTTGGGGATAACACTGAAGCTTTCTTT
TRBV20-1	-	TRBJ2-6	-	CSARHYGANVLTF	TGCAGTGCTAGACACTATGGGGCCAACGTCCTGACTTTC
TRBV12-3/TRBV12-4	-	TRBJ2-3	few	CASSPGPSRPQDTQYF	TGTGCCAGCAGCCCGGGGCCAAGCCGTCCACAAGATACGCAGTATTTT
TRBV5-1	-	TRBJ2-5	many	CASSLMGAVQETQYF	TGCGCCAGCAGCTTGATGGGGGCGGTCCAAGAGACCCAGTACTTC
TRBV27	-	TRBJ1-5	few	CASGPGDLRNQPQHF	TGTGCCAGCGGTCCAGGGGACCTAAGGAATCAGCCCCAGCATTTT
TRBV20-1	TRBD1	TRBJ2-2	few	CSASDRERRTGELFF	TGCAGTGCTAGTGACAGGGAACGTCGGACCGGGGAGCTGTTTTTT
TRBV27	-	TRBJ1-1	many	CASTREGGYTEAFF	TGTGCCAGCACTAGAGAAGGGGGGTACACTGAAGCTTTCTTT
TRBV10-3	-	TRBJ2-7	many	CAISESIQYEQYF	TGTGCCATCAGTGAGTCGATACAGTACGAGCAGTACTTC
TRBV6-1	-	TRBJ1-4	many	CASQRIRSEKLFF	TGTGCCAGCCAGAGGATACGTAGTGAAAAACTGTTTTTT
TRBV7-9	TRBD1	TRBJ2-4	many	CASSERQGTKNIQYF	TGTGCCAGCAGCGAAAGACAGGGGACCAAAAACATTCAGTACTTC
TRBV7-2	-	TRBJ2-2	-	CASSRGGVTGELFF	TGTGCCAGCAGCCGTGGAGGGGTTACCGGGGAGCTGTTTTTT